This paragraph covers one TCR beta chain sequence. What this receptor recognizes is not known. No much larger clone exists at a distance of one base, and base qualities are not known. The CDR3 goes from the cysteine to the phenylalanine over 13 residues. Here the CDR3 DNA is all that survives: 39 bases in frame from base 1. V is cut by 7 bases and J by 4 bases, and the space between the germline ends is 16 bases. Reading the germline V gene (reference sequence) gives CDR1 DFQATT and CDR2 SNEGSKA. Receptor amplification or capture employed PCR. These reads were obtained on an Illumina HiSeq 2500. To reduce PCR and sequencing biases, unique molecular identifiers were built into the TCR beta cDNA libraries. Roughly 500,000 cDNA molecules were obtained for every 1 to 10 million input T cells, so each molecule roughly corresponded to one T cell. The patient libraries were prepared and sequenced using the same protocol as the earlier healthy control dataset. Within a given batch, samples were prepared together, multiplexed and sequenced on the same HiSeq lane. The authors processed their data as follows. Raw barcoded reads were processed with MIGEC, and single-read molecular identifier groups were discarded before consensus assembly and CDR3 extraction. VDJtools was used for post-analysis of the clonotype tables, and diversity was normalized by down-sampling every dataset to the size of the smallest sample. Repertoire overlap clustering matched CDR3 amino acid but not nucleotide sequences to correct batch-related cross-sample contamination. Through fastp at Q25 and MiXCR, TCRdb rebuilt clones from the public reads, retaining in-frame beta chains. Every entry covers one CDR3 protein and lists the most common genes and DNA from its rows. It is TCRdb's table, rather than the study itself, that gives the V and J calls and clone size. The sample table lists 150,000 to 200,000 distinct CDR3 sequences, roughly 30% of them with a count of one. The top ten constitute more than 1.3% of the sample.

This record comes from a study of post-analysis software for immune sequencing data (dated by TCRdb to between 2015 and 2017). General notes on the study: Relapsing-remitting, secondary progressive and progressive-relapsing multiple sclerosis were recorded as disease courses, and subtype annotation was lacking for some patients. A subset of samples was prepared in parallel using single-end sample barcoding, then pooled and co-amplified after Illumina adapter ligation. The patient repertoires were set against ten to eleven previously published healthy control repertoires from donors whose ages ranged from about 6 to 25 years. What the authors observed across the whole study: When samples were clustered directly using the F measure, samples prepared in the same batch co-clustered strongly, which prompted a batch-effect correction. The multiple sclerosis patient group was slightly younger than the control group. Significantly higher frequencies in patients than in controls were found for a handful of TRBV segments, including TRBV5-6, TRBV5-1 and TRBV20-1. Significantly lower normalized Chao1 diversity was found in multiple sclerosis patients than in controls, suggesting substantial peripheral T-cell clonal expansion.

To demonstrate the VDJtools post-analysis software, TCR beta repertoires were profiled from the peripheral blood of about 13 young patients with multiple sclerosis. The multiple sclerosis patients were children and adolescents between roughly 6 and 17 years of age. The sequence joins TRBV20-1 to TRBJ2-5, with TRBD2 tentatively as D gene (6 bases match). The material sequenced was blood. The receptor comes from a girl aged 10-17 years with multiple sclerosis. The DNA sequence reads TGCAGTGTTCCGGGACTTGGGGGAGAGACCCAGTACTTC. Translated, it gives CSVPGLGGETQYF.